The 13 T cell receptor beta chains in this list originate from one sample, sequenced in a study of cytomegalovirus exposure and HLA in healthy donors. This PCR relied on a set of 60 Vbeta primers and 13 Jbeta primers. TCRdb's table, derived via immunoSEQ multiplex PCR, lists solely in-frame clones and lacks some. The sample contains 120,000 or so clones, approximately 80% of which appear only once. The sample consisted of PBMCs. The receptors were sampled from a human donor in good health.

The V gene is TRBV5-1, the J gene TRBJ1-1; 10 bases match TRBD1. The CDR3 loop spans 16 amino acids. J gave up 5 bases and V 0 bases, and 7 bases lay outside the gene matches. The V gene's germline CDR1 is SGHRS and CDR2 YFSETQ. The CDR3 DNA follows: TGCGCCAGCAGCTTGGGACAGGGGGCGCTGGGAACTGAAGCTTTCTTT. The encoded protein is CASSLGQGALGTEAFF.

This clone showed up just a few times. The chain carries TRBV7-2 and TRBJ2-7, with D tentatively TRBD1 (6 bases). The CDR3 spans 14 residues. Germline V gives CDR1 SGHTA, CDR2 FQGNSA. Trimming removed 5 bases from V and 2 bases from J, with 13 bases in between. Here the CDR3 DNA reads TGTGCCAGCAGCAACAACAGGGCTGCCTACGAGCAGTACTTC. Its protein is CASSNNRAAYEQYF.

The chain carries TRBV28 and TRBJ2-5, with 8 bases that match TRBD1. The CDR3 consists of 16 residues. Germline CDR1 is MDHEN and CDR2 is SYDVKM. V gave up 7 bases and J gave up 5 bases; unmatched junction bases: 15. The CDR3: CASTPQDREVPETQYF. The CDR3 region has the DNA TGTGCCAGCACTCCTCAGGACAGGGAAGTGCCTGAGACCCAGTACTTC.

V gene TRBV13 combines with J gene TRBJ2-1; a possible D gene is TRBD2 (6 bases). V was trimmed by 1 base and J by 5 bases, leaving 18 bases between them. Per the germline V gene, CDR1 is PRHDT and CDR2 is FYEKMQ (reference sequence). The CDR3 runs to 17 residues. The CDR3 coding sequence is TGTGCCAGCAGCTTAGTTAGGAGACTAGGATCCCACAATGAGCAGTTCTTC. Translating gives CASSLVRRLGSHNEQFF.

The chain combines TRBV7-9 with TRBJ2-5; 7 bases are a match to TRBD2. CDR3 size: 15 residues. Germline assignment: CDR1 SEHNR and CDR2 FQNEAQ (reference sequence). Trimming cost V 4 bases and J 4 bases; bases outside gene matches: 9. The CDR3 bases are TGTGCCAGCAGCTGGAATTGGGGGGGAGGAGAGACCCAGTACTTC. This encodes CASSWNWGGGETQYF.

The CDR3 DNA reads TGTGCCAGCAGCCCTGGACAGGGGTTCAATCAGCCCCAGCATTTT. It yields the protein CASSPGQGFNQPQHF. The V gene is TRBV4-2, the J gene TRBJ1-5, with 9 positions matching TRBD1. Germline-derived CDR1 and CDR2 are LGHNA and YNFKEQ. The junction had 4 bases not matched to a gene; V was cut back by 4 bases and J by 3 bases. This CDR3 comprises 15 residues.

This clone was observed a single time. V and J are TRBV19 and TRBJ2-7; 8 bases match TRBD1. Trimming at V came to 4 bases and at J to 2 bases, leaving 10 bases not matched to a gene. Germline CDR1 is LNHDA and CDR2 is SQIVND (reference sequence). This CDR3 region has 16 residues. CDR3 region: CASSNSNRGRPYEQYF. The DNA of the CDR3 is TGTGCCAGTAGTAACTCCAACAGGGGGAGACCCTACGAGCAGTACTTC.

The chain joins TRBV9 to TRBJ2-5, with a possible D match to TRBD2 (5 bases). The end of the DNA fits TRBJ2-7 better, so the J call may be wrong. Germline V gives CDR1 SGDLS, CDR2 YYNGEE. The CDR3 covers 15 residues. CDR3 in DNA: TGTGCCAGCAGCGTGGCGGCGGGTTGGGCTTACGAGCAGTACTTC. It encodes CASSVAAGWAYEQYF.

The rearrangement uses TRBV11-2 and TRBJ2-7, with TRBD1 as a possible D gene (6 bases). Looked up from germline, CDR1 is SGHAT and CDR2 is FQNNGV. V was cut by 2 bases and J by 2 bases, with 10 bases left in between. The CDR3 runs 14 residues. CDR3 residues: CASSLNPGAYEQYF. The CDR3 nucleotides read TGTGCCAGCAGCTTAAATCCAGGGGCCTACGAGCAGTACTTC.

The rearrangement links TRBV6-1 to TRBJ1-4; D is unresolved. The length of the CDR3 is 12 residues. Germline CDR1 and CDR2: MNHNS and SASEGT. The germline V and J ends were trimmed by 7 bases and 8 bases, with 11 bases remaining between them. CDR3 nucleotide sequence: TGTGCCAGCAAAGACGCAGGAGAAAAACTGTTTTTT. Translated, it gives CASKDAGEKLFF.

The gene calls are TRBV29-1 and TRBJ2-1; TRBD2 might be the D (6 bases). CDR3 size: 13 residues. The V gene's germline CDR1 is SQVTM and CDR2 ANQGSEA. The germline V and J ends were trimmed by 5 bases and 0 bases, with 8 bases remaining between them. CDR3 sequence (DNA): TGCAGCGTTCGGGGGAGCTCCTACAATGAGCAGTTCTTC. Protein: CSVRGSSYNEQFF.

This clone was seen a single time. The V gene is TRBV6-5, the J gene TRBJ2-2; 7 bases map to TRBD2. V shed 10 bases and J 5 bases; nucleotides not matched to a gene: 7. The CDR3 consists of 13 residues. Per germline, CDR1 MNHEY and CDR2 SVGAGI. The DNA for the CDR3 is TGTGCCATCCTAATGGGGGGGACCGGGGAGCTGTTTTTT. As protein: CAILMGGTGELFF.

The gene calls are TRBV4-1 and TRBJ2-1, with TRBD2 matching 11 bases. With 2 bases clipped from V and 7 bases from J, the junction kept 4 bases outside the gene matches. Germline loops: CDR1 MGHRA, CDR2 YSYEKL. The CDR3 has 15 amino acids. The CDR3 loop reads CASSQLGTSGNEQFF. In nucleotides, the CDR3 is TGCGCCAGCAGCCAATTAGGGACTAGCGGTAATGAGCAGTTCTTC.